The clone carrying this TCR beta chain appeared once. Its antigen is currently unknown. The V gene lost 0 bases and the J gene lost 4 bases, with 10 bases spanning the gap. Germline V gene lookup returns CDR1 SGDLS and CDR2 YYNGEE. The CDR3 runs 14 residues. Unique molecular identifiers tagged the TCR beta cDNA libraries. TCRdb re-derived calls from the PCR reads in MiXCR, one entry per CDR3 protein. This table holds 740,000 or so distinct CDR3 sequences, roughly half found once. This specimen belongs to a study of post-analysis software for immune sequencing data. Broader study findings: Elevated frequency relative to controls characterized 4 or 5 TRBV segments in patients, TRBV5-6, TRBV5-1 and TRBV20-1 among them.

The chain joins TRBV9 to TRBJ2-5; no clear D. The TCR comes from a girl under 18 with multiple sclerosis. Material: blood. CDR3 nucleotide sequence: TGTGCCAGCAGCGTAGGAAACTCAGGAGAGACCCAGTACTTC. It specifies CASSVGNSGETQYF.